These 21 T cell receptor beta chains were all obtained from the same sample, sequenced in a study of T cell changes during pregnancy in multiple sclerosis. Here immunoSEQ multiplex PCR was the method, and the copy in TCRdb shows in-frame clones only, minus some. The sample contains tens of thousands of clones, roughly 91% of which appear only once. The input for sequencing was CD4+ T cells from peripheral blood mononuclear cells, taken in the second trimester of pregnancy. Receptor source: a female donor with multiple sclerosis, enrolled in a pregnancy study.

J is TRBJ2-7 and V is TRBV28, with a tentative D call TRBD1 (5 bases). Germline CDR1 MDHEN, CDR2 SYDVKM. V gave up 7 bases and J gave up 3 bases, with 13 bases separating them. The CDR3 runs to 13 residues. The CDR3 region is CASNIIRGYEQYF. The CDR3 nucleotides are TGTGCCAGCAACATTATTAGGGGCTACGAGCAGTACTTC.

The rearrangement joins TRBV9 to TRBJ1-3; 8 bases match TRBD1. The CDR3 sequence is 13 residues long. Germline CDR1 and CDR2: SGDLS and YYNGEE. The V and J ends lost 10 bases and 2 bases, in that order; junction bases with no gene match: 5. CDR3 protein: CASDRGTGNTIYF. CDR3 sequence (DNA): TGTGCCTCTGACAGGGGAACTGGAAACACCATATATTTT.

The chain joins TRBV9 to TRBJ2-3, with TRBD1 matching over 8 bases. Germline loops: CDR1 SGDLS, CDR2 YYNGEE. The CDR3 is 16 amino acids. The trim removed 3 bases at V and 2 bases at J, leaving 8 bases unmatched. The CDR3 here is CASSDRWTGPTDTQYF. In nucleotides, the CDR3 is TGTGCCAGCAGCGACCGATGGACAGGGCCCACAGATACGCAGTATTTT.

J is TRBJ1-5 and V is TRBV5-6, with D maybe TRBD1 (6 bases). Between the trimmed V and J ends, which lost 0 bases and 6 bases, there was a span of 13 bases. The CDR3 loop spans 15 amino acids. The germline V gene encodes CDR1 SGHDT and CDR2 YYEEEE. CDR3 sequence reads: CASSLAPGVGQPQHF. In nucleotides, the CDR3 is TGTGCCAGCAGCTTGGCCCCAGGGGTGGGTCAGCCCCAGCATTTT.

This chain uses TRBV5-1 with TRBJ2-2, with D perhaps matching TRBD1 (5 bases). The V end lost 3 bases, the J end lost 6 bases, and 12 bases lay between the germline ends. Germline lookup yields CDR1 SGHRS and CDR2 YFSETQ. This CDR3 is built from 14 residues. CDR3 sequence (DNA): TGCGCCAGCAGCTATTCTGCAGGGCCCGGGGAGCTGTTTTTT. Translation gives CASSYSAGPGELFF.

The V gene is TRBV30, the J gene TRBJ1-2, with 8 bases fitting TRBD1. The CDR3 spans 13 residues. Looked up from germline, CDR1 is GTSNPN and CDR2 is SVGIG (reference sequence). The trim removed 0 bases at V and 5 bases at J, leaving 2 bases unmatched. CDR3 amino acids: CAWSVGQAYGYTF. CDR3 bases: TGTGCCTGGAGTGTGGGACAGGCATATGGCTACACCTTC.

The gene calls are TRBV11-2 and TRBJ2-2; D may be TRBD2 (7 bases). Germline V CDR1 and CDR2: SGHAT, FQNNGV. The CDR3 has 17 residues. V was shortened by 0 bases and J by 4 bases, with 15 bases between the two germline ends. The CDR3 loop reads CASSLDLVGGRTGELFF. The CDR3 DNA follows: TGTGCCAGCAGCTTAGATCTTGTGGGGGGGCGCACCGGGGAGCTGTTTTTT.

The chain uses TRBV19 and TRBJ1-2; TRBD1 matches at 7 bases. V was clipped by 7 bases and J by 8 bases; unmatched bases: 16. Germline CDR1 reads LNHDA; CDR2 reads SQIVND (reference sequence). The length of the CDR3 is 15 residues. The DNA of the CDR3 is TGTGCCAGTACCCAAGACAGGGAGGCCCCACGGGGCTACACCTTC. Amino acids: CASTQDREAPRGYTF.

The V and J genes are TRBV18 and TRBJ2-5; 9 bases match TRBD1. Germline values: CDR1 KGHSH, CDR2 LQKENI. V lost 4 bases, J lost 4 bases, and 10 bases stayed unmatched. The CDR3 is 16 amino acids. CDR3 nucleotide sequence: TGTGCCAGCTCACAAACAGGGGGCCTGCTTCGAGAGACCCAGTACTTC. Its translation: CASSQTGGLLRETQYF.

The V and J genes are TRBV5-1 and TRBJ1-1, with a possible D match to TRBD1 (6 bases). The CDR3 is made up of 17 amino acids. Germline CDR1 is SGHRS and CDR2 is YFSETQ. Trimming stripped 5 bases from V and 1 base from J, with 21 bases between. CDR3 nucleotide sequence: TGCGCCAGCAGTTTTCTCCCTTTGACAGGCCAGAACACTGAAGCTTTCTTT. This encodes CASSFLPLTGQNTEAFF.

CDR3: CASSLAGHSNQPQHF. Written as DNA, the CDR3 is TGTGCCAGCAGCTTGGCTGGCCATAGCAATCAGCCCCAGCATTTT. The chain is built from TRBV5-6 and TRBJ1-5; D not resolved. The CDR3 totals 15 residues. Per germline, CDR1 SGHDT and CDR2 YYEEEE. V shed 0 bases and J shed 0 bases, with 7 bases lying between them.

The gene calls are TRBV23-1 and TRBJ1-2; a possible D gene is TRBD1 (6 bases). TRBV23-1 is flagged as an ORF with uncertain function. The length of the CDR3 is 20 residues. V was pared by 8 bases and J by 3 bases, with 34 bases between. The DNA of the CDR3 is TGCGCCAGCCCCAACCCCGAGACAGGCAGGAGATCAGCTTGTGACTATGGCTACACCTTC. Translation: CASPNPETGRRSACDYGYTF.

This chain uses TRBV9 with TRBJ1-1, with unresolved D. V was pared by 0 bases and J by 0 bases, with 9 bases between. This CDR3 is built from 15 residues. The V gene's germline CDR1 is SGDLS and CDR2 YYNGEE. The CDR3 nucleotides are TGTGCCAGCAGCGTAGGGGCCCTTATGAACACTGAAGCTTTCTTT. Translation gives CASSVGALMNTEAFF. The whole variable domain, filled in from reference TRBV9 and TRBJ1-1, reads DSGVTQTPKHLITATGQRVTLRCSPRSGDLSVYWYQQSLDQGLQFLIQYYNGEERAKGNILERFSAQQFPDLHSELNLSSLELGDSALYFCASSVGALMNTEAFFGQGTRLTVV.

The chain couples TRBV6-6 to TRBJ1-6; TRBD1 matches at 7 bases. From germline, CDR1 is MNHNY and CDR2 SVGAGI (reference sequence). Losses at the gene ends were 4 bases for V and 7 bases for J; bases not matched to a gene: 7. This CDR3 contains 15 residues. The CDR3 reads CASSSTGQSNSPLHF. The CDR3, as DNA: TGTGCCAGCAGTTCCACGGGACAGAGCAATTCACCCCTCCACTTT.

The genes are TRBV5-5 and TRBJ1-5; 9 bases are shared with TRBD1. The junction had 10 bases not matched to a gene; V was cut back by 1 base and J by 5 bases. This CDR3 is built from 17 residues. CDR1 is SGHKS, CDR2 YYEKEE, per germline (reference sequence). CDR3: CASSLQGGQGYYQPQHF. The CDR3 coding sequence is TGTGCCAGCAGCTTGCAAGGGGGACAGGGATATTATCAGCCCCAGCATTTT.

CDR3 bases: TGTGCCAGTAGTATACGCTCGTTAGCGGGGGTTCAAGAGACCCAGTACTTC. Protein sequence: CASSIRSLAGVQETQYF. The chain recombines TRBV19 with TRBJ2-5; 9 nucleotides match TRBD2. After removal of 2 bases from V and 2 bases from J, the junction contained 9 bases not matched to a gene. CDR1 and CDR2 from the germline V gene are LNHDA and SQIVND (reference sequence). The CDR3 sequence is 17 residues long.

The chain is built from TRBV7-9 and TRBJ2-7; a weak D match, TRBD1 (5 bases). V was clipped by 5 bases and J by 4 bases, with 12 bases between them. CDR1 is SEHNR and CDR2 is FQNEAQ in the germline V gene (reference sequence). The CDR3 has 13 amino acids. The CDR3 loop is CASSPPTVYEQYF. DNA of the CDR3: TGTGCCAGCAGCCCCCCGACAGTTTACGAGCAGTACTTC.

The genes are TRBV5-1 and TRBJ2-5; possible D gene TRBD1, 5 bases. CDR1 is SGHRS, CDR2 YFSETQ, per germline. Deletions cut 1 base from V and 1 base from J, with 5 bases between. The CDR3 length is 13 residues. The CDR3 coding sequence is TGCGCCAGCAGCTTGAGGGGCCAAGAGACCCAGTACTTC. As protein: CASSLRGQETQYF.

V gene TRBV9 combines with J gene TRBJ1-1; TRBD1 might be the D (5 bases). In germline, CDR1 is SGDLS, CDR2 YYNGEE. The CDR3 covers 13 residues. Trimming took off 5 bases at V and 10 bases at J, with 18 bases between the two ends. CDR3 nucleotides: TGTGCCAGCAGGCCCGATCTCTCGGGGGGAGCTTTCTTT. This sequence encodes CASRPDLSGGAFF.

The gene calls are TRBV18 and TRBJ1-2, with 7 bases lining up with TRBD1. The CDR3 sequence is 19 residues long. The germline V gene encodes CDR1 KGHSH and CDR2 LQKENI. Trimming removed 5 bases from V and 5 bases from J; junction bases left unmatched: 23. In nucleotides, the CDR3 is TGTGCCAGCTCATCTCTTTACCGGGACAGAAGGGAAGAAGGGTATGGCTACACCTTC. Encoded protein: CASSSLYRDRREEGYGYTF.

The chain carries TRBV7-9 and TRBJ1-5; 9 bases line up with TRBD1. This CDR3 spans 14 amino acids. V lost 5 bases and J lost 4; bases outside the gene matches: 3. Per the germline V gene, CDR1 is SEHNR and CDR2 is FQNEAQ (reference sequence). CDR3 DNA sequence: TGTGCCAGCAGCCTAGACAGGGGGAATCAGCCCCAGCATTTT. Its translation: CASSLDRGNQPQHF.